The present TCR beta chain was sequenced within a study of T cells in Graves' hyperthyroidism and ophthalmopathy. Study background: At initial diagnosis, before any treatment had begun, peripheral blood was obtained. Overall study findings and caveats: Blood also carried most thyroid clonotypes expanded above 0.001.

Clinical symptoms, serum thyroxine and TRAb, thyroid ultrasound and orbital computed tomography were used for the diagnoses. Cells are PBMCs isolated from about 10 ml of fresh blood. At least ten counts were recorded for this clonotype. Its antigen remains unidentified. TCR beta CDR3 sequences were amplified from RNA transcripts. In the first-round RT-PCR of the TCR CDR3, the HTBI primer set was used. TCRdb processed the multiplex PCR reads anew with MiXCR; each CDR3 protein has one entry. The table has about 400,000 distinct CDR3 sequences, roughly an eighth seen once; the top ten hold approximately 29%. CDR3 length: 15 amino acids. V was pared by 2 bases and J by 0 bases, with 7 bases between. Germline values: CDR1 SNHLY, CDR2 FYNNEI.

This TCR was sampled from a man aged 45 to 65 with Graves' ophthalmopathy. Sequencing input: blood. This chain connects TRBV2 to TRBJ2-2; no reliable D call. The CDR3 is CASSEIRANTGELFF. The CDR3 bases are TGTGCCAGCAGTGAAATACGGGCGAACACCGGGGAGCTGTTTTTT.